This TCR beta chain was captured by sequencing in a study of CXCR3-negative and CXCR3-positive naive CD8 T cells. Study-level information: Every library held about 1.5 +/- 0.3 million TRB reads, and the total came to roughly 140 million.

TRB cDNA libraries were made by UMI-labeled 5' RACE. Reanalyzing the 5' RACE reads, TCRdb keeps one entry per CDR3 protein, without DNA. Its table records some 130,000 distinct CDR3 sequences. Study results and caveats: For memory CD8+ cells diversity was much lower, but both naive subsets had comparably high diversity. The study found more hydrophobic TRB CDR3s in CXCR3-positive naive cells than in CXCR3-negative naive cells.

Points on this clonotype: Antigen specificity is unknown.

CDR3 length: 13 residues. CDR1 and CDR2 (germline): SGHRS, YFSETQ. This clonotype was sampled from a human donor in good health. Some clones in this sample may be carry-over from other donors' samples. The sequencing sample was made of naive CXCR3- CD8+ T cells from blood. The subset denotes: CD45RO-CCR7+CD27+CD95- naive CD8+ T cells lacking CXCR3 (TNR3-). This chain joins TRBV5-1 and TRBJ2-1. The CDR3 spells CASSLTSLAEQFF.